The 5 T cell receptor beta chains below come from one sample, sequenced in a study of T cells in Graves' hyperthyroidism and ophthalmopathy. Using RNA transcripts as the source, TCR beta CDR3 regions were amplified. HTBI primers were employed in a first-round RT-PCR of the TCR CDR3. TCRdb reanalysed the multiplex PCR reads using MiXCR and keeps one entry per CDR3 protein. The sample lists hundreds of thousands of distinct CDR3 sequences, approximately 25% seen once, with about 11% in the top ten. Sequenced input: blood. The receptors were sampled from a woman between 25 and 40 years old with Graves' ophthalmopathy.

There are many counts of this clonotype. This chain connects TRBV4-1 to TRBJ2-5; a weak D match, TRBD1 (6 bases). Germline V gives CDR1 MGHRA, CDR2 YSYEKL. CDR3 length: 15 amino acids. Trimming shortened V by 0 bases and J by 2 bases, and 10 bases separated the two germline ends. CDR3 protein: CASSQDFGQQETQYF. CDR3 nucleotides: TGCGCCAGCAGCCAAGATTTTGGACAGCAAGAGACCCAGTACTTC.

The chain employs TRBV20-1 and TRBJ2-5; D is perhaps TRBD2 (6 bases). The CDR3 loop spans 15 amino acids. Trimming shortened V by 3 bases and J by 5 bases, and 19 bases separated the two germline ends. CDR1 and CDR2 from the germline V gene are DFQATT and SNEGSKA (reference sequence). CDR3 sequence: CSASPIADLGETQYF. CDR3 nucleotides: TGCAGTGCTAGCCCTATAGCGGACCTAGGGGAGACCCAGTACTTC.

This clonotype was picked up many times. This rearrangement joins TRBV7-8 to TRBJ1-1, with D unresolved. CDR1 and CDR2 (germline): SGHVS, FQNEAQ. The length of the CDR3 is 14 residues. V shed 5 bases and J shed 5 bases, with 15 bases lying between them. The CDR3 nucleotides are TGTGCCAGCAGCCCTCGTTCGGACCGGACTGAAGCTTTCTTT. This sequence encodes CASSPRSDRTEAFF.

At least ten counts were recorded for this clonotype. The chain employs TRBV20-1 and TRBJ2-5; D uncertain. The CDR3 loop spans 16 amino acids. V was trimmed by 6 bases and J by 5 bases, leaving 25 bases between them. Germline V gene data show CDR1 as DFQATT and CDR2 as SNEGSKA (reference sequence). In nucleotides, the CDR3 is TGCAGTGCCGAATCTGCCAGTACTCCCCTCTCTGAGACCCAGTACTTC. Encoded protein: CSAESASTPLSETQYF.

In DNA form, the CDR3 reads TGCGCCAGCAGCCAACTATCCGAGGGGGTGCTGACCGGGGAGCTGTTTTTT. Amino acid sequence: CASSQLSEGVLTGELFF. The gene calls are TRBV4-1 and TRBJ2-2, with a possible D match to TRBD1 (6 bases). Germline-derived CDR1 and CDR2 are MGHRA and YSYEKL. This CDR3 is built from 17 residues. The V end lost 2 bases, the J end lost 5 bases, and 18 bases lay between the germline ends.